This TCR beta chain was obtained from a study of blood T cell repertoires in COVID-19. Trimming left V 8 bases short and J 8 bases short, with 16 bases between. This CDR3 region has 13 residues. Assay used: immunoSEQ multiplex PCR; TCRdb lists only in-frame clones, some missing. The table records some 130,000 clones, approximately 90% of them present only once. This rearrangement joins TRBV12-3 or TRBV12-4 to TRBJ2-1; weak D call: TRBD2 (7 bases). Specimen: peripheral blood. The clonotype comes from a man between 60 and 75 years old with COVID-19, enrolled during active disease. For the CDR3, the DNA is TGTGCCAGCTTGGTCGGGGGGCGGGATGAGCAGTTCTTC. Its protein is CASLVGGRDEQFF.